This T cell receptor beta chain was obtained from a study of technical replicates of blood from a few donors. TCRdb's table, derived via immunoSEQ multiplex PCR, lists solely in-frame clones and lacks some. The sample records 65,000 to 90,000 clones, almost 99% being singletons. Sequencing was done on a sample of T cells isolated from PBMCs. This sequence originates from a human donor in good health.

In DNA form, the CDR3 reads TGTGCCAGCAGACGACGGGAGGTAGTCGAGAACACTGAAGCTTTCTTT. Its translation: CASRRREVVENTEAFF. This sequence joins TRBV27 and TRBJ1-1; the D is unclear. The CDR3 has 16 amino acids. The V gene's germline CDR1 is MNHEY and CDR2 SMNVEV (reference sequence). Trimming removed 6 bases from V and 1 base from J, with 18 bases in between.